The next 7 T cell receptor beta chains were all read from a single sample in a study of Ad26.COV2.S vaccination and SARS-CoV-2 variants. Sequencing used immunoSEQ multiplex PCR; TCRdb keeps in-frame clones, though not all of them. The data contain hundreds of thousands of clones, 89% of them singletons. Noted treatment: 15 to 20 received Ad26.COV2.S at low or high dose, single or two shots; about 5 received placebo; per-sample allocation not given. Samples analyzed were those drawn on day 63 after the first vaccine or placebo injection. The sample in question was peripheral blood, obtained in a trial of Ad26.COV2.S vaccine versus placebo. The receptors were gathered from a person aged 18-60 years who received the Ad26.COV2.S COVID-19 vaccine or a placebo.

The chain recombines TRBV29-1 with TRBJ1-1, with D perhaps TRBD1 (5 bases). The CDR3 is made up of 15 amino acids. Trimming shortened V by 1 base and J by 4 bases, and 16 bases separated the two germline ends. Germline-derived CDR1 and CDR2 are SQVTM and ANQGSEA. The CDR3 nucleotides are TGCAGCGTTGAAGGGGTCCAGGGCGGGCGCACTGAAGCTTTCTTT. Translated: CSVEGVQGGRTEAFF.

CDR3 nucleotides: TGCGCCAGCAGCTCGGACGGCATCGTCTCTGGAAACACCATATATTTT. This translates into CASSSDGIVSGNTIYF. The V and J genes are TRBV5-1 and TRBJ1-3; unclear D gene. Trimming shortened V by 3 bases and J by 0 bases, and 13 bases separated the two germline ends. The CDR3 length is 16 residues. Germline CDR1 is SGHRS and CDR2 is YFSETQ.

This clone was found once. The chain employs TRBV6-6 and TRBJ2-3, with 7 bases aligning to TRBD1. V lost 5 bases to trimming and J lost 3 bases; unmatched junction nucleotides: 8. This CDR3 region has 15 residues. Germline CDR1 reads MNHNY; CDR2 reads SVGAGI (reference sequence). The CDR3 spells CASSNGQVLTDTQYF. The CDR3 coding sequence is TGTGCCAGCAGTAACGGACAGGTACTTACAGATACGCAGTATTTT.

The chain links TRBV6-2 or TRBV6-3 to TRBJ2-7, with 7 bases identical to TRBD2. After removal of 4 bases from V and 0 bases from J, the junction contained 6 bases not matched to a gene. CDR1 and CDR2 (germline): MNHEY, SVGEGT. This CDR3 is 15 amino acids long. CDR3 loop: CASSSQAGSSYEQYF. CDR3 coding DNA: TGTGCCAGCAGTTCCCAAGCGGGGTCCTCCTACGAGCAGTACTTC.

The chain combines TRBV6-2 or TRBV6-3 with TRBJ2-1; 11 nucleotides line up with TRBD2. This CDR3 spans 15 amino acids. Germline CDR1 reads MNHEY; CDR2 reads SVGEGT. V lost 5 bases, J lost 4 bases, and 4 bases stayed unmatched. The CDR3 here is CASSQTSGGYNEQFF. The CDR3 DNA follows: TGTGCCAGCAGTCAAACTAGCGGGGGTTACAATGAGCAGTTCTTC.

This clone was recorded once. The chain couples TRBV3-1 (or the pseudogene TRBV3-2) to TRBJ2-3; D possibly corresponds to TRBD2 (6 bases). Trimming shortened V by 4 bases and J by 3 bases, and 26 bases separated the two germline ends. CDR3 length equals 19 residues. CDR1 and CDR2 from the germline V gene are LGHDT and YNNKEL (reference sequence). DNA for the CDR3: TGTGCCAGCAGCCTCTCAGGAGGGCGTCCGGGCCCTGGAACAGATACGCAGTATTTT. Its translation is CASSLSGGRPGPGTDTQYF.

This chain uses TRBV5-1 with TRBJ2-7; 8 nucleotides align to TRBD1. CDR1 is SGHRS and CDR2 is YFSETQ in the germline V gene. The junction had 7 bases not matched to a gene; V was cut back by 1 base and J by 1 base. This CDR3 comprises 16 residues. The CDR3 sequence is CASSLSGTGLSYEQYF. In DNA form, the CDR3 reads TGCGCCAGCAGCTTGTCCGGGACAGGCTTATCCTACGAGCAGTACTTC.